The table lists the clone carrying this T cell receptor (beta chain) with many counts. The target antigen is unknown. This entry is derived from a study of regulatory T cells in long-lasting Graves disease. Time point indicated: newly diagnosed GD, antithyroid drugs for less than 3 months. PBMCs provided the RNA from which the TCR library was made. Each patient gave approximately 8.1 milliliters of EDTA-anticoagulated peripheral blood. Germline V gene sequence: CDR1 SGHRS, CDR2 YFSETQ. V shed 0 bases and J 2 bases; nucleotides not matched to a gene: 8. The CDR3 loop spans 16 amino acids. Regarding the study as a whole: Because few samples were included, accuracy may have been lower.

Combining iRepertoire HTBI primers with Arm-PCR of CDR3 regions, the authors built TCR beta libraries. Via MiXCR, TCRdb re-called the multiplex PCR reads, giving one row per CDR3 protein. Of 530,000 or so distinct CDR3 sequences in the sample, 13% were seen once. This same sample was also part of a study on T cells in Graves' hyperthyroidism and ophthalmopathy. As that report states: With the HTBI primer set, the TCR CDR3 went through a first round of RT-PCR. Clonotypes that were expanded in thyroid above 0.001 mostly appeared in blood too.

This material consisted of peripheral blood mononuclear cells (PBMCs), taken at new diagnosis, from a patient treated with antithyroid drugs. This TCR was sampled from a man aged 25 to 40 with Graves disease. The chain carries TRBV5-1 and TRBJ2-7; TRBD2 matches 7 bases. In DNA, the CDR3 is TGCGCCAGCAGCTTGGTGGTGGGAGGGCCCCCCTACGAGCAGTACTTC. This sequence encodes CASSLVVGGPPYEQYF.